This T cell receptor beta chain was captured by sequencing in a study of early T cells in non-severe SARS-CoV-2 infection. Study in general: Sequencing input comprised bulk RNA from unsorted whole blood; chain pairing was not available. Overall study results and limits: VDJdb matching, biased toward anti-spike CD8 responses, missed private and CD4 specificities.

This clonotype has a count of ten or more. Its antigen is not identified. V shed 6 bases and J 4 bases; nucleotides not matched to a gene: 9. The CDR3 contains 14 residues. Per the germline V gene, CDR1 is SGHDT and CDR2 is YYEEEE. Individual cDNA molecules received unique molecular identifiers during library preparation. From the 5' RACE reads, TCRdb called clonotypes with MiXCR, one entry per CDR3 protein. Here the sample spans more than 60,000 distinct CDR3 sequences, 9.5% being singletons. The sample comprised whole blood. This clonotype was sampled from an adult who was a healthcare worker with PCR-confirmed SARS-CoV-2 infection or an uninfected control (not recorded which). This sequence joins TRBV5-6 and TRBJ2-7, with 8 nucleotides matching TRBD1. CDR3 in amino acids: CASTRDRTLYEQYF. CDR3 bases: TGTGCCAGCACGCGGGACAGGACACTTTACGAGCAGTACTTC. Looking up the rest from reference TRBV5-6 and TRBJ2-7 gives the full variable domain: DAGVTQSPTHLIKTRGQQVTLRCSPKSGHDTVSWYQQALGQGPQFIFQYYEEEERQRGNFPDRFSGHQFPNYSSELNVNALLLGDSALYLCASTRDRTLYEQYFGPGTRLTVT.